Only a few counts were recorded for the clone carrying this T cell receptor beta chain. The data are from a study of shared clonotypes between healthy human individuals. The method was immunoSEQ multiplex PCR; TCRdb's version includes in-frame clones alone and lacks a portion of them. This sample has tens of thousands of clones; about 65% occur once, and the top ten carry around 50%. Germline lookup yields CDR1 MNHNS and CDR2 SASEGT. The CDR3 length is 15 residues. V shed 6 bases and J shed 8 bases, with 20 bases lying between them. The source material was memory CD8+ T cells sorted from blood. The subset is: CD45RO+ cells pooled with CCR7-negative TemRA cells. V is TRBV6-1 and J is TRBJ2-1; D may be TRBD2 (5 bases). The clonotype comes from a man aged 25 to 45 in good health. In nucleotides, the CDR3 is TGTGCCAGCAGAGTAGCCGGGGTAAACTTGGATGAGCAGTTCTTC. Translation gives CASRVAGVNLDEQFF.